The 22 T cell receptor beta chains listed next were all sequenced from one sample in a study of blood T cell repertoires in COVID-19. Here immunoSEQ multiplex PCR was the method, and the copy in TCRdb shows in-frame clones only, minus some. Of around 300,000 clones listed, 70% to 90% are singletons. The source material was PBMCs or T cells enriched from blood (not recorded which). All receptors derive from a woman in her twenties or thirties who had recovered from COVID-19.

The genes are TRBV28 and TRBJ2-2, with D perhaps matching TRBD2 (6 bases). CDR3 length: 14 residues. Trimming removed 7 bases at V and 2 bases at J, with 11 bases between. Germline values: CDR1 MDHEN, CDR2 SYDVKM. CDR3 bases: TGTGCCAGCACCACCGGGGGAAACACCGGGGAGCTGTTTTTT. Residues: CASTTGGNTGELFF.

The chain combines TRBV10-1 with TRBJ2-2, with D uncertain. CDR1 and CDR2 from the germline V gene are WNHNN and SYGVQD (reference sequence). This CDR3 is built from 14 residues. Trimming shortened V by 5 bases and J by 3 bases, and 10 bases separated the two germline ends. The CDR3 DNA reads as TGCGCCAGCAGTTTTCTCGAGGACACCGGGGAGCTGTTTTTT. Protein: CASSFLEDTGELFF.

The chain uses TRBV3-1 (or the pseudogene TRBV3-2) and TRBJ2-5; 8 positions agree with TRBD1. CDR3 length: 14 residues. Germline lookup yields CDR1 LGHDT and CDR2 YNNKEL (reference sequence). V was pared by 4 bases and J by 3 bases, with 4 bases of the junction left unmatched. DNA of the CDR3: TGTGCCAGCAGCCCCCGACAGGGGAAAGAGACCCAGTACTTC. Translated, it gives CASSPRQGKETQYF.

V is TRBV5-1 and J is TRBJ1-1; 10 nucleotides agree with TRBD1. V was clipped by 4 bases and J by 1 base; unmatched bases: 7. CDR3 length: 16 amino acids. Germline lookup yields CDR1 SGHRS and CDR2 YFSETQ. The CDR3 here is CASSLRTGGQNTEAFF. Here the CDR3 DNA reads TGCGCCAGCAGCCTACGGACAGGGGGTCAGAACACTGAAGCTTTCTTT.

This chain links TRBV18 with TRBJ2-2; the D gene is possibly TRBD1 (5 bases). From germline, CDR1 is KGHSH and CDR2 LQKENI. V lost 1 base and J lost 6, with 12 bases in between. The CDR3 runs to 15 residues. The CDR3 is CASSPLPVGPGELFF. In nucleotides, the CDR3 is TGTGCCAGCTCACCACTACCGGTGGGGCCCGGGGAGCTGTTTTTT.

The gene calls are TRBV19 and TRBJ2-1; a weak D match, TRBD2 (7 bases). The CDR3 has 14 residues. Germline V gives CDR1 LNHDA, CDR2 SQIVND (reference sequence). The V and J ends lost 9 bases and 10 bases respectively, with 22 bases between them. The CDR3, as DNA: TGTGCCAGCCGGGGGGCGGGACGCGCGGGGGAGCAGTTCTTC. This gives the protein CASRGAGRAGEQFF.

The CDR3 nucleotides read TGTGCCAGCAGCAAAGTGTGTACACACGCTAACACCGGGGAGCTGTTTTTT. Translating it yields CASSKVCTHANTGELFF. The chain links TRBV21-1 to TRBJ2-2; TRBD1 is taken as the D call from the table, unchecked against the DNA. TRBV21-1 counts as a pseudogene. The CDR3 consists of 17 residues.

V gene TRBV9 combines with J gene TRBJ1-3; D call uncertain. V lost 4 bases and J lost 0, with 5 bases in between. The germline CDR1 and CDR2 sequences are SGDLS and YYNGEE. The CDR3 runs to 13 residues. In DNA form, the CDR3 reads TGTGCCAGCAGCCTTCTCTCTGGAAACACCATATATTTT. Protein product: CASSLLSGNTIYF. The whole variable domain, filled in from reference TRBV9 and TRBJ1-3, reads DSGVTQTPKHLITATGQRVTLRCSPRSGDLSVYWYQQSLDQGLQFLIQYYNGEERAKGNILERFSAQQFPDLHSELNLSSLELGDSALYFCASSLLSGNTIYFGEGSWLTVV.

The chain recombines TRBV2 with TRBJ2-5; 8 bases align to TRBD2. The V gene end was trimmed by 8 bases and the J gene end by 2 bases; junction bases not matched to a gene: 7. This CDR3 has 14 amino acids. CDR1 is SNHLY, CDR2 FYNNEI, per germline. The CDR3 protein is CASSGRGGQETQYF. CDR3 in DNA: TGTGCCAGCTCAGGCCGGGGGGGGCAAGAGACCCAGTACTTC. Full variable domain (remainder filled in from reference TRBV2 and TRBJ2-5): EPEVTQTPSHQVTQMGQEVILRCVPISNHLYFYWYRQILGQKVEFLVSFYNNEISEKSEIFDDQFSVERPDGSNFTLKIRSTKLEDSAMYFCASSGRGGQETQYFGPGTRLLVL.

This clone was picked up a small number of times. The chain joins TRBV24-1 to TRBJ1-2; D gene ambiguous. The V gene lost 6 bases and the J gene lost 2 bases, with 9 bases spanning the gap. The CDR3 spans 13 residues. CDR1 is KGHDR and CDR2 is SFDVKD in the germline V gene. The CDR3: CATSQRENYGYTF. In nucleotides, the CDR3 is TGTGCCACCAGTCAGCGGGAAAACTATGGCTACACCTTC.

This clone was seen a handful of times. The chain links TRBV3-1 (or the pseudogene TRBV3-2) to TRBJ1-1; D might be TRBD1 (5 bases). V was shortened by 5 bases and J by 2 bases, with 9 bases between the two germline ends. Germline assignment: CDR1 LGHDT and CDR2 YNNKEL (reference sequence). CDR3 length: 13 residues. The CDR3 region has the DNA TGTGCCAGCAGCTACGGGGGAAACACTGAAGCTTTCTTT. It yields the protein CASSYGGNTEAFF.

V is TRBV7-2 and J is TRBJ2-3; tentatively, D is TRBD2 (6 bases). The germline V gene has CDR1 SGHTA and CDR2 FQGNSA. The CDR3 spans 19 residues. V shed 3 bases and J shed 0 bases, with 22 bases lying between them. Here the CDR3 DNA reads TGTGCCAGCAGCTTTCGTCTGGCGGGAACAGGAACTAGCACAGATACGCAGTATTTT. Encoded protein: CASSFRLAGTGTSTDTQYF.

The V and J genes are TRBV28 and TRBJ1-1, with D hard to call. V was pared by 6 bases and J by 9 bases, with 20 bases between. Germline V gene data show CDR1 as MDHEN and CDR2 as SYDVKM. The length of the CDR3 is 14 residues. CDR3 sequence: CASSTPRRKTKAFF. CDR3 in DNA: TGTGCCAGCAGCACCCCCCGACGGAAGACAAAAGCTTTCTTT.

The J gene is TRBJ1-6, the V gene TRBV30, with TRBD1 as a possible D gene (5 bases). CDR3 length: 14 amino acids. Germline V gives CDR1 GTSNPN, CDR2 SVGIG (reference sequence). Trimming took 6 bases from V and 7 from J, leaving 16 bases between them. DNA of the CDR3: TGTGCCTGTATCCGGTTGGGGGGAAATTCACCCCTCCACTTT. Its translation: CACIRLGGNSPLHF. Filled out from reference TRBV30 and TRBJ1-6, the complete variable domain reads SQTIHQWPATLVQPVGSPLSLECTVEGTSNPNLYWYRQAAGRGLQLLFYSVGIGQISSEVPQNLSASRPQDRQFILSSKKLLLSDSGFYLCACIRLGGNSPLHFGNGTRLTVT.

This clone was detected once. CDR3 protein: CASSTGQYQETQYF. The CDR3 nucleotides are TGTGCCAGCAGCACCGGACAGTACCAAGAGACCCAGTACTTC. The chain couples TRBV7-9 to TRBJ2-5; maybe TRBD1 (6 bases). The CDR3 runs to 14 residues. Germline values: CDR1 SEHNR, CDR2 FQNEAQ (reference sequence). The V end lost 5 bases, the J end lost 0 bases, and 10 bases lay between the germline ends.

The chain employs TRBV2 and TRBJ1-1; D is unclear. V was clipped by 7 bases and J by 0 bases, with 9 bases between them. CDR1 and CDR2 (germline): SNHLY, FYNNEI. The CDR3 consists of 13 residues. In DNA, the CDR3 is TGTGCCAGCATTTCCACAGTGAACACTGAAGCTTTCTTT. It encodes CASISTVNTEAFF.

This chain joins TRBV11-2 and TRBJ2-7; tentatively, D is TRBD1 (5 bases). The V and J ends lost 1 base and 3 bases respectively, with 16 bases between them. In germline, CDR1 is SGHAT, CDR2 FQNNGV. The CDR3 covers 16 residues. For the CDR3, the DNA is TGTGCCAGCAGCTTAGCCTCCTCCCCAGGGATCTACGAGCAGTACTTC. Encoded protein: CASSLASSPGIYEQYF. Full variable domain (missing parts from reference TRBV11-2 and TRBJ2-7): EAGVAQSPRYKIIEKRQSVAFWCNPISGHATLYWYQQILGQGPKLLIQFQNNGVVDDSQLPKDRFSAERLKGVDSTLKIQPAKLEDSAVYLCASSLASSPGIYEQYFGPGTRLTVT.

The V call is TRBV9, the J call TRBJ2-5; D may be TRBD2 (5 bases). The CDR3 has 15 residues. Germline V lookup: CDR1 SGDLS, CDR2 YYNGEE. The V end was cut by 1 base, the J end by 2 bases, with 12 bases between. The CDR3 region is CASSVRPAAQETQYF. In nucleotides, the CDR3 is TGTGCCAGCAGCGTACGCCCAGCGGCTCAAGAGACCCAGTACTTC.

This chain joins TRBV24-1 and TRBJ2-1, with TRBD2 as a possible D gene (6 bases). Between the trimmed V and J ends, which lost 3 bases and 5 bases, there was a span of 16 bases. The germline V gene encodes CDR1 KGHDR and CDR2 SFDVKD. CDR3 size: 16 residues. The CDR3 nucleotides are TGTGCCACCAGTGATCGGGGGTCAGGATTACACAATGAGCAGTTCTTC. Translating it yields CATSDRGSGLHNEQFF.

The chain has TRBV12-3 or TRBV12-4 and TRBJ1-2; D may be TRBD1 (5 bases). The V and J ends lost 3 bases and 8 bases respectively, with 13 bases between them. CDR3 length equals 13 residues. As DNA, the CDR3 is TGTGCCAGCAGTTTGGGGGGGTCAGTCGGCTACACCTTC. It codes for CASSLGGSVGYTF.

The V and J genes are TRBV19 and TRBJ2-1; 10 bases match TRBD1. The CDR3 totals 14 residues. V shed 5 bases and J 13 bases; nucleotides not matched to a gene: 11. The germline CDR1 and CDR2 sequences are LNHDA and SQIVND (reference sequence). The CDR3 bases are TGTGCCAGTAGTCCGCCGGGACAGGGGACGGCTCAGTTCTTC. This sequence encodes CASSPPGQGTAQFF. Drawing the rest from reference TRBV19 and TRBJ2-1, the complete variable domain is DGGITQSPKYLFRKEGQNVTLSCEQNLNHDAMYWYRQDPGQGLRLIYYSQIVNDFQKGDIAEGYSVSREKKESFPLTVTSAQKNPTAFYLCASSPPGQGTAQFFGPGTRLTVL.

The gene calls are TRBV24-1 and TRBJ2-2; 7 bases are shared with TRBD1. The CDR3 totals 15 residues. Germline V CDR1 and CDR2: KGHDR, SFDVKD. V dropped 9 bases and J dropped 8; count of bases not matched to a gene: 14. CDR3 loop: CATPDRPFGSGELFF. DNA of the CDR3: TGTGCCACCCCGGACAGGCCTTTTGGTTCGGGGGAGCTGTTTTTT.